The T cell receptor (beta chain) described here comes from a study of blood T cell repertoires in COVID-19 (dated by TCRdb to 2018 to 2021). The study in broad terms: Samples covering the acute and convalescent phases of COVID-19 were provided by collaborators in the United States, Italy and Spain. The material from the prospective study consisted of cDNA or gDNA derived from T cells, B-cell-depleted T cells, or PBMCs. Subjects who had been exposed to COVID-19, were actively infected with it, or had recovered from it provided the deeply sampled blood TCRbeta repertoires that made up the dataset. A freely available public database, intended as a resource for researchers studying the immune response to SARS-CoV-2, is where the repertoires were released. Samples came from the ongoing ImmuneRACE study (first 160 participants) plus 1,254 subjects from 6 global collaborators. Sample metadata almost always included a de-identified subject ID, COVID-19 status, age in years and sex. Where available, HLA class I and class II types were taken from metadata supplied by the sample provider and were not determined by assay-based typing. Overall study outcomes, separate from this receptor: The quantity of clinical and demographic metadata differed by source and by participant and was supplied without curation.

This clone was observed a few times. The antigen it binds to is not known. Base-call qualities are not available, and no considerably larger clone is one nucleotide away. Based on the germline V gene, the CDR1 and CDR2 sequences are SGHTA and FQGNSA. The CDR3, from cysteine to phenylalanine, totals 16 residues. CDR3 DNA is the only sequence kept; it has 48 bases, read in frame from the first base. V is trimmed back by 5 bases and J by 0 bases, and the junction contains 7 bases that no gene match accounts for. Participants in the prospective study were enrolled through a virtual design, were aged roughly 18 to 100 years, and lived in 20 to 30 United States geographic areas. In the prospective study, cohorts were assigned on the basis of participant-reported clinical history obtained from a screening survey and a study questionnaire. ImmuneRACE Cohort 3 recovered participants were defined by two consecutive negative NP/OP PCR tests, healthcare professional clearance, or symptom resolution. Mobile phlebotomists in the prospective study collected whole blood, serum and a nasopharyngeal or oropharyngeal swab from every participant. Additional blood draws and questionnaires over an approximately 2-month period could optionally be provided by prospective study participants. Before DNA extraction, prospective study blood samples were shipped either frozen or at room temperature.

The immunoSEQ Assay, a bias-controlled multiplex PCR, was used to amplify TCRbeta CDR3 regions from genomic DNA. The authors' pipeline ran thus. The number of nucleated cells in each sample was estimated from the amplification of reference gene primers within the assay. To quantify the absolute abundance of each unique TCRbeta CDR3 rearrangement, sequence reads were collapsed and filtered. For each sample, productive Simpson clonality was calculated by taking the square root of Simpson's diversity index across productive rearrangements. TCRdb took this table from immuneACCESS and kept in-frame rearrangements with V and J called. Such tables lack part of the clones; where checked against another copy, unresolved V genes explain under half of the gap, and the rest is unexplained. Clonal size and the V and J genes are those of that table, whereas D and trimming came from the DNA. The sample yields almost 400,000 clones; over 85% were counted once. The top ten hold about 1.7% of the sample.

The clonotype originates from a woman in her 30s who had recovered from COVID-19. The sequenced sample was PBMCs or T cells enriched from blood (not recorded which). The chain is made from TRBV7-2 and TRBJ2-1; TRBD2 fits 7 bases in the junction. Read as DNA, the sequence is TGTGCCAGCAGCACCCCGGGGGGAGGCTCCTACAATGAGCAGTTCTTC. Its coded protein is CASSTPGGGSYNEQFF.